This entry concerns a single T cell receptor beta chain. Its recognized antigen is unknown. Per-base quality was not reported, and no clone a single base away is much larger than it. This sample was included in a study of blood T cell repertoires in COVID-19 (dated by TCRdb to the early 2020s). Regarding the complete study: Samples from collaborators originated in the United States, Italy and Spain and spanned both the acute and convalescent phases of COVID-19. The prospective study material was composed of cDNA or gDNA derived from T cells, B-cell-depleted T cells, or PBMCs. Deeply sampled blood TCRbeta repertoires from subjects exposed to, actively infected with, or recovered from COVID-19 were included in the dataset. The repertoires were released in a freely available public database intended as a resource for research on the immune response to SARS-CoV-2. Samples came from the ongoing ImmuneRACE study (first 160 participants) plus 1,254 subjects from 6 global collaborators. The sample metadata nearly always contained a de-identified subject ID, COVID-19 status, age in years and sex. HLA class I and class II types, where available, came from metadata supplied by the sample provider rather than from assay-based typing.

Results and caveats for the whole study, not just this receptor: How much clinical and demographic metadata was included differed by source and by participant, and the metadata was provided uncurated.

Its CDR3 holds 13 amino acids, cysteine through phenylalanine. Only the CDR3 DNA is retained, 39 bases long and in frame from the first base. Based on the germline V gene (reference sequence), the CDR1 and CDR2 sequences are LNHDA and SQIVND. At the junction V is shortened by 7 bases and J by 2 bases, with 11 bases in between. Each collaborating institution followed its own protocols to collect whole blood in K2EDTA tubes. Collaborator samples were shipped for TCRbeta analysis as frozen whole blood, isolated PBMCs, or DNA extracted from either sample type. TCRbeta CDR3 regions were amplified from genomic DNA using the immunoSEQ Assay, a bias-controlled multiplex PCR. The authors' analysis ran thus. The number of nucleated cells in each sample was estimated by amplification of reference gene primers within the assay. Sequence reads were collapsed and filtered to measure the absolute abundance of every unique TCRbeta CDR3 rearrangement. For each sample, productive Simpson clonality was calculated as the square root of Simpson's diversity index across productive rearrangements. Here the immuneACCESS table is served through TCRdb, limited to in-frame sequences with V and J called. Missing clones are a known gap in these copies; in checked studies unresolved V genes cover under half, and the rest lacks a known reason. That table supplies the V and J calls and clone size; D and trimming were determined from the DNA. Present in this sample are fewer than 120,000 clones, about 75% of which were seen just once. Roughly 17% of the sample lies in the top ten.

This chain joins TRBV19 to TRBJ2-5, with the identity of the D gene unclear. Source material: peripheral blood. The sequence was obtained from a woman older than 75 with active or convalescent COVID-19. The nucleotide sequence reads TGTGCCAGTAAATGGGCAGGACAAGAGACCCAGTACTTC. This gives the protein CASKWAGQETQYF. Reference TRBV19 and TRBJ2-5 proteins supply the regions before and after the CDR3; the full variable domain is: DGGITQSPKYLFRKEGQNVTLSCEQNLNHDAMYWYRQDPGQGLRLIYYSQIVNDFQKGDIAEGYSVSREKKESFPLTVTSAQKNPTAFYLCASKWAGQETQYFGPGTRLLVL.